A single sample gave rise to the 22 T cell receptor beta chains below, sequenced in a study of PD-1 blockade in mismatch repair-deficient tumors (dated 2017 in TCRdb). The method behind the library was the immunoSEQ multiplex PCR assay. Imported from immuneACCESS, the table was reduced by TCRdb to in-frame sequences with V and J called. These copies leave out some clones; in studies compared against another copy, an unresolved V gene accounts for under half, and the cause of the remainder is not known. A total of around 100,000 clones appear in this sample, over 60% of them only once. Roughly 4.5% of the sample comes from the top ten. The sample in question was peripheral blood, obtained 60 weeks after starting pembrolizumab. Every receptor here comes from an adult with mismatch repair-deficient cancer.

The rearrangement uses TRBV7-2 and TRBJ1-3; 7 bases agree with TRBD1. The CDR3 runs to 15 residues. Germline V gene data show CDR1 as SGHTA and CDR2 as FQGNSA. The V gene end was trimmed by 1 base and the J gene end by 4 bases; junction bases not matched to a gene: 4. CDR3 sequence: CASSLGGGQGNTIYF. The DNA of the CDR3 is TGTGCCAGCAGCTTAGGGGGGGGACAGGGAAACACCATATATTTT.

The rearrangement uses TRBV12-5 and TRBJ2-1; 8 bases match TRBD2. Germline lookup yields CDR1 LGHNT and CDR2 FRNRAP. This CDR3 spans 17 amino acids. V lost 2 bases and J lost 6; bases outside the gene matches: 12. CDR3 in DNA: TGTGCTAGTGGTTTGATCCTCAGCGGGAGAACTACCAATGAGCAGTTCTTC. Translating it yields CASGLILSGRTTNEQFF.

The DNA for the CDR3 is TGTGCTAGTGGGGGTCGGTGGGAGACCCAGTACTTC. It codes for CASGGRWETQYF. The chain employs TRBV12-5 and TRBJ2-5; no firm D call. Germline V gene sequence: CDR1 LGHNT, CDR2 FRNRAP. V shed 6 bases and J shed 5 bases, with 10 bases lying between them. CDR3 length: 12 residues.

This clone has just one count. The CDR3 DNA reads TGTGCCAGCAGCCCGGGACTAGCGTTGACAGATACGCAGTATTTT. This encodes CASSPGLALTDTQYF. This sequence joins TRBV5-4 and TRBJ2-3; TRBD2 matches 10 bases. The trim removed 4 bases at V and 3 bases at J, leaving 5 bases unmatched. The CDR3 extends over 15 amino acids. Germline values: CDR1 SGHNT, CDR2 YYREEE (reference sequence).

The chain links TRBV11-2 to TRBJ2-7; D is perhaps TRBD2 (6 bases). Trimming removed 2 bases from V and 4 bases from J, with 18 bases in between. The CDR3 totals 16 residues. The germline V gene encodes CDR1 SGHAT and CDR2 FQNNGV. CDR3 sequence: CASSLRRDSPSYEQYF. CDR3 DNA: TGTGCCAGCAGCTTACGGCGGGACTCCCCTTCTTACGAGCAGTACTTC.

In this sample, this clone turned up a few times. The chain couples TRBV7-9 to TRBJ1-1, with 9 bases aligning to TRBD1. V lost 5 bases to trimming and J lost 2 bases; unmatched junction nucleotides: 12. The germline V gene has CDR1 SEHNR and CDR2 FQNEAQ (reference sequence). This CDR3 is 17 amino acids long. CDR3 residues: CASSKPTGGQANTEAFF. DNA for the CDR3: TGTGCCAGCAGCAAGCCCACAGGGGGCCAAGCCAACACTGAAGCTTTCTTT.

V usage is TRBV27 and J usage is TRBJ2-3; no clear D gene. Trimming pared 2 bases from V and 1 base from J, leaving 13 bases between. This CDR3 is built from 16 residues. Looked up from germline, CDR1 is MNHEY and CDR2 is SMNVEV (reference sequence). CDR3 DNA sequence: TGTGCCAGCAGTTTAGGGCTCCTGGCCGGCACAGATACGCAGTATTTT. Its translation is CASSLGLLAGTDTQYF.

The chain uses TRBV5-1 and TRBJ2-5; D gene unclear. The CDR3 runs 15 residues. V gave up 0 bases and J gave up 0 bases, with 9 bases separating them. The germline CDR1 and CDR2 sequences are SGHRS and YFSETQ. CDR3 in DNA: TGCGCCAGCAGCTTGGGGCAGGCAGACCAAGAGACCCAGTACTTC. The encoded protein is CASSLGQADQETQYF.

The table lists this clone with a count of one. This sequence joins TRBV6-1 and TRBJ2-3; 12 bases match TRBD2. The CDR3 has 19 amino acids. Germline-derived CDR1 and CDR2 are MNHNS and SASEGT. After removal of 2 bases from V and 0 bases from J, the junction contained 9 bases not matched to a gene. DNA of the CDR3: TGTGCCAGCAGTGAAAGAGAGAGGGGACTAGCGGGTAGCACAGATACGCAGTATTTT. Protein sequence: CASSERERGLAGSTDTQYF.

The rearrangement uses TRBV10-3 and TRBJ2-6, with a weak D call TRBD1 (6 bases). Per germline, CDR1 ENHRY and CDR2 SYGVKD. This CDR3 is built from 15 residues. V dropped 5 bases and J dropped 0 bases, with 8 bases sitting between them. The CDR3 is CAISTGISGANVLTF. As DNA, the CDR3 is TGTGCCATCAGTACAGGGATCTCTGGGGCCAACGTCCTGACTTTC.

This chain uses TRBV7-9 with TRBJ1-1, with a possible D match to TRBD1 (6 bases). V was pared by 5 bases and J by 0 bases, with 10 bases between. CDR1 SEHNR and CDR2 FQNEAQ come from the germline V gene (reference sequence). CDR3 length equals 14 residues. DNA for the CDR3: TGTGCCAGCAGCGAGGGACACATGAACACTGAAGCTTTCTTT. Translated: CASSEGHMNTEAFF.

The chain has TRBV18 and TRBJ2-3; D not certain. Germline V lookup: CDR1 KGHSH, CDR2 LQKENI. The ends were cut back, 8 bases at V and 2 bases at J, with 2 bases in the middle. CDR3 size: 10 residues. CDR3 amino acids: CASATDTQYF. The CDR3 DNA sequence: TGTGCCAGCGCCACAGATACGCAGTATTTT.

This chain uses TRBV19 with TRBJ1-2; D unclear. The CDR3 is 11 residues long. Deletions cut 10 bases from V and 7 bases from J, with 13 bases between. Germline CDR1 reads LNHDA; CDR2 reads SQIVND (reference sequence). Here the CDR3 reads CATQTPLGYTF. The CDR3 nucleotides read TGTGCCACCCAGACTCCCCTTGGCTACACCTTC.

This sequence joins TRBV4-1 and TRBJ1-1; no clear D gene. V gave up 0 bases and J gave up 4 bases, with 15 bases separating them. CDR3 length equals 16 residues. The V gene's germline CDR1 is MGHRA and CDR2 YSYEKL. The CDR3 spells CASSQDFIGWGTEAFF. DNA for the CDR3: TGCGCCAGCAGCCAAGATTTTATAGGGTGGGGCACTGAAGCTTTCTTT.

This sequence joins TRBV2 and TRBJ1-4; a possible D gene is TRBD1 (6 bases). This CDR3 has 18 residues. V dropped 2 bases and J dropped 3 bases, with 19 bases sitting between them. Per germline, CDR1 SNHLY and CDR2 FYNNEI. The CDR3 spells CASSESGALLVANEKLFF. In nucleotides, the CDR3 is TGTGCCAGCAGTGAATCAGGGGCTTTACTTGTGGCTAATGAAAAACTGTTTTTT. Combining the CDR3 with reference TRBV2 and TRBJ1-4 gives the whole variable domain EPEVTQTPSHQVTQMGQEVILRCVPISNHLYFYWYRQILGQKVEFLVSFYNNEISEKSEIFDDQFSVERPDGSNFTLKIRSTKLEDSAMYFCASSESGALLVANEKLFFGSGTQLSVL.

This clone was found a few times. The V call is TRBV11-2, the J call TRBJ2-3; weak D call: TRBD2 (6 bases). This CDR3 contains 15 residues. Germline CDR1 reads SGHAT; CDR2 reads FQNNGV. V dropped 3 bases and J dropped 3 bases, with 13 bases sitting between them. CDR3 DNA: TGTGCCAGCAGCTTGGGACTGGGAGGAACAGATACGCAGTATTTT. Translating gives CASSLGLGGTDTQYF.

The chain links TRBV4-3 to TRBJ2-1, with 8 bases matching TRBD1. The CDR3 loop spans 15 amino acids. The ends lost 1 base at V and 5 bases at J; junction bases unmatched: 4. Germline V gene data show CDR1 as LGHNA and CDR2 as YSLEER. CDR3 nucleotides: TGCGCCAGCAGCCAAGCGGACAGGGACAACAATGAGCAGTTCTTC. As protein: CASSQADRDNNEQFF.

This clone occurred once. The V and J genes are TRBV29-1 and TRBJ2-7, with D tentatively TRBD2 (6 bases). Trimming shortened V by 1 base and J by 6 bases, and 7 bases separated the two germline ends. CDR1 and CDR2 (germline): SQVTM, ANQGSEA. The CDR3 is 11 amino acids. DNA of the CDR3: TGCAGCGTTGAAGTGGGAGGCGAGCAGTACTTC. This sequence encodes CSVEVGGEQYF.

This sequence joins TRBV11-1 and TRBJ2-7; D is possibly TRBD2 (6 bases). The germline gives CDR1 SGHAT, CDR2 FQDESV (reference sequence). This CDR3 is 14 amino acids long. V was pared by 1 base and J by 7 bases, with 14 bases between. The CDR3 DNA sequence: TGTGCCAGCAGCTTAGGAGGGACTCCCGGGGAGCAGTACTTC. Translation: CASSLGGTPGEQYF.

This chain joins TRBV29-1 and TRBJ2-1, with TRBD1 matching 11 bases. Per germline, CDR1 SQVTM and CDR2 ANQGSEA. With V trimmed by 4 bases and J by 4 bases, 3 bases remained unmatched. The CDR3 consists of 14 residues. CDR3: CSVAGQGAYNEQFF. The CDR3 DNA reads as TGCAGCGTTGCCGGACAGGGGGCATACAATGAGCAGTTCTTC.

V gene TRBV7-3 combines with J gene TRBJ2-2; 10 nucleotides match TRBD1. Germline assignment: CDR1 SGHTA and CDR2 FQGTGA. V dropped 5 bases and J dropped 6; count of bases not matched to a gene: 6. This CDR3 region has 15 residues. The CDR3: CASSAGTGEAGELFF. The CDR3 DNA sequence: TGTGCCAGCAGCGCCGGGACAGGGGAGGCCGGGGAGCTGTTTTTT.

V is TRBV10-3 and J is TRBJ2-7, with 12 bases lining up with TRBD2. Germline trimming cut 8 bases from V and 7 bases from J; bases unmatched to any gene: 12. The CDR3 spans 15 residues. The germline V gene encodes CDR1 ENHRY and CDR2 SYGVKD. The CDR3 DNA sequence: TGTGCCATCGGACCATCGACTAGCGGGAGCCTTGAGCAGTACTTC. Amino acids: CAIGPSTSGSLEQYF.